The present entry profiles one TCR beta chain with its context. Germline V gene lookup returns CDR1 ENHRY and CDR2 SYGVKD. There are 12 residues in the CDR3. Trimming took 4 bases from V and 3 from J, leaving 5 bases between them. The method was immunoSEQ multiplex PCR; TCRdb's version includes in-frame clones alone and lacks a portion of them. Among 25,000 to 35,000 clones listed, approximately 80% were seen once. This entry comes from a study of blood T cell repertoires in COVID-19. Study-level background: From T cells, B-cell-depleted T cells, or PBMCs came the material, which was cDNA or gDNA.

This chain links TRBV10-3 with TRBJ2-3, with D unresolved. This TCR was sampled from an older man with active COVID-19. Sequenced material: peripheral blood. CDR3 nucleotides: TGTGCCATCAGTGGAGTAACAGATACGCAGTATTTT. Its protein is CAISGVTDTQYF.